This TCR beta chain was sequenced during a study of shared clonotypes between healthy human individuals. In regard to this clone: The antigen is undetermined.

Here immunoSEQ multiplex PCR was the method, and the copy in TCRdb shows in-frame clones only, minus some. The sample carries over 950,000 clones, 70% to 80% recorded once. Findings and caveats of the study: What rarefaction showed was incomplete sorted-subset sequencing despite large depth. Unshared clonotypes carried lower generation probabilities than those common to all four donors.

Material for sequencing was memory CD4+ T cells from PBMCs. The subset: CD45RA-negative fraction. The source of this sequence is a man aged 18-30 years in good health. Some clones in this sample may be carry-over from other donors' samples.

The CDR3 region is CASSPTGTSRYEQYF. DNA for the CDR3: TGCGCCAGCAGCCCCACCGGGACTAGCAGATACGAGCAGTACTTC. This chain joins TRBV4-1 and TRBJ2-7, with TRBD2 matching over 9 bases. The CDR3 has 15 amino acids. The junction had 8 bases not matched to a gene; V was cut back by 4 bases and J by 4 bases. Looked up from germline, CDR1 is MGHRA and CDR2 is YSYEKL.